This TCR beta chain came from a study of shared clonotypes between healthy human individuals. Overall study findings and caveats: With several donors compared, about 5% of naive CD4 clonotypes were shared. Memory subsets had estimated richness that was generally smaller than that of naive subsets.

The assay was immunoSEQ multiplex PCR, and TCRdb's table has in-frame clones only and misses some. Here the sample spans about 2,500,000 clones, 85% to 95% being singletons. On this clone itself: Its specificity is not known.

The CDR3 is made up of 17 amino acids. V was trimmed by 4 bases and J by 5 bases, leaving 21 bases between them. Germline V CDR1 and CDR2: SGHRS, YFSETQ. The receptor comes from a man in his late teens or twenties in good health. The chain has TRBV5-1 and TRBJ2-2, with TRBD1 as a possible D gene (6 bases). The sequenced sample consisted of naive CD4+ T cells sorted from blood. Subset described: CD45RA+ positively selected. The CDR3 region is CASSEQGPPLTTGELFF. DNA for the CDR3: TGCGCCAGCAGCGAACAGGGTCCCCCTCTGACGACCGGGGAGCTGTTTTTT.